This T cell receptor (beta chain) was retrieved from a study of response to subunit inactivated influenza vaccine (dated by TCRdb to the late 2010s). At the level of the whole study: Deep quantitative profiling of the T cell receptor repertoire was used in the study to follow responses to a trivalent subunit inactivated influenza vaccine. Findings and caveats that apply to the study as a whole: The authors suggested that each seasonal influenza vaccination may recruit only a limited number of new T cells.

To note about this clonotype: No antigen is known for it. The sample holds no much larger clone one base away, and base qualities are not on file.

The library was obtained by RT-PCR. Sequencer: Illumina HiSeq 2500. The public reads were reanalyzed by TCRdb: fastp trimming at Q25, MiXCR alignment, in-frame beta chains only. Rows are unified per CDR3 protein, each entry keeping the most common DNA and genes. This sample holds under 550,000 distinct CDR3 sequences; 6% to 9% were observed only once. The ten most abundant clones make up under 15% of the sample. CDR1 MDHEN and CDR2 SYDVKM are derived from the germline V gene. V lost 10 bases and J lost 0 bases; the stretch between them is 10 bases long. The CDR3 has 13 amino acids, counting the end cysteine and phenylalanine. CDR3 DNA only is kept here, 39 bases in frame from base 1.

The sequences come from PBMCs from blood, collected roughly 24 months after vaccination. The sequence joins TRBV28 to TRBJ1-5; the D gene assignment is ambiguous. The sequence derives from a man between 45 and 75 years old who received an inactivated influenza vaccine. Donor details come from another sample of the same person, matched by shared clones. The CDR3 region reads CATAQDSNQPQHF. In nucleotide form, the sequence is TGTGCCACTGCTCAGGATAGCAATCAGCCCCAGCATTTT.